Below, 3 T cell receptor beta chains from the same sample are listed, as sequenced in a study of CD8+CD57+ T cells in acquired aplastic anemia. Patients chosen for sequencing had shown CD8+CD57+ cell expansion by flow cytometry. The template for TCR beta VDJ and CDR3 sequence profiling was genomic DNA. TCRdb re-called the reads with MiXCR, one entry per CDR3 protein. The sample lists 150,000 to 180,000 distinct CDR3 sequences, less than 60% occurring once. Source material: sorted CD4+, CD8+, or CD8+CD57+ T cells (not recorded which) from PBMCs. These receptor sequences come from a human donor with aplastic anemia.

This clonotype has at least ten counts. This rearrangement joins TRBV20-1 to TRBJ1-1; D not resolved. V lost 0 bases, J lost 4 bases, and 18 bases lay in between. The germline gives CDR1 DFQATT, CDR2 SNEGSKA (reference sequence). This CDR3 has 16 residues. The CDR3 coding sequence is TGCAGTGCTAGAGATGATCCGGACGGGTGGAGCACTGAAGCTTTCTTT. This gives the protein CSARDDPDGWSTEAFF.

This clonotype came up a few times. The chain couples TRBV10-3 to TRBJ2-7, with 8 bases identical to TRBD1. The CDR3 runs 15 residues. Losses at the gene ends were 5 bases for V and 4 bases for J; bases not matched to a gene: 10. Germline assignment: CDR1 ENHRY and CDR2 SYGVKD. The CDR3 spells CAISPQGAVGYEQYF. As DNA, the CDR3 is TGTGCCATCAGTCCGCAGGGGGCAGTCGGGTACGAGCAGTACTTC.

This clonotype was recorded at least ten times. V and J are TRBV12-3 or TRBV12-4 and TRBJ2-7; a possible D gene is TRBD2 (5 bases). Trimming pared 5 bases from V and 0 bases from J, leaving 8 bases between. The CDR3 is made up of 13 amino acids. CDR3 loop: CASSRDNSYEQYF. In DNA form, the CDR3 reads TGTGCCAGCAGTCGGGATAACTCCTACGAGCAGTACTTC.